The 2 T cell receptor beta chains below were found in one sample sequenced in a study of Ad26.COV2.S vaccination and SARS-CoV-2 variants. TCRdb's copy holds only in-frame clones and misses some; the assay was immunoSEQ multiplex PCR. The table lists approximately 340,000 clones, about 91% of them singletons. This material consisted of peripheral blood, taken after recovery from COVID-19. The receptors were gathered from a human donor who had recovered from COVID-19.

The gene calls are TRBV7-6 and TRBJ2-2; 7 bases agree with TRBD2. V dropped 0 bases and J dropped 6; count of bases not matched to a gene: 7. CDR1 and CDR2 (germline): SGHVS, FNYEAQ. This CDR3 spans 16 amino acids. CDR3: CASSLAVTSKAGELFF. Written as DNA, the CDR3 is TGTGCCAGCAGCTTAGCTGTGACTAGCAAGGCCGGGGAGCTGTTTTTT.

DNA for the CDR3: TGTGCCAGTAGTATAGGAGGGACCCGGGGCAATCAGCCCCAGCATTTT. It encodes CASSIGGTRGNQPQHF. This chain connects TRBV19 to TRBJ1-5, with a tentative D call TRBD1 (5 bases). The V gene's germline CDR1 is LNHDA and CDR2 SQIVND (reference sequence). The CDR3 has 16 residues. Trimming took 1 base from V and 2 from J, leaving 12 bases between them.